The 12 T cell receptor beta chains listed next were all sequenced from one sample in a study of graft-versus-host responses after intestinal transplantation. Measured with immunoSEQ multiplex PCR; TCRdb has only the in-frame clones, and not every one. The data show 85,000 to 90,000 clones, approximately 87% seen once. These receptors' antigens are unknown. Sequences were derived from unstimulated CD4+ T cells sorted from spleen or lymph node cells, sampled before intestinal transplant. Receptors were obtained from a human donor who received an intestinal transplant.

The CDR3 sequence: CASSVEPRGRGLADTQYF. The CDR3 nucleotides read TGTGCCAGCAGCGTAGAACCTCGAGGCAGGGGGCTGGCAGATACGCAGTATTTT. This sequence joins TRBV9 and TRBJ2-3; 8 nucleotides line up with TRBD1. V shed 0 bases, J shed 4 bases, and the junction held 13 bases outside the gene matches. CDR1 is SGDLS, CDR2 YYNGEE, per germline. This CDR3 has 18 amino acids. The complete variable domain, with remaining parts taken from reference TRBV9 and TRBJ2-3, reads DSGVTQTPKHLITATGQRVTLRCSPRSGDLSVYWYQQSLDQGLQFLIQYYNGEERAKGNILERFSAQQFPDLHSELNLSSLELGDSALYFCASSVEPRGRGLADTQYFGPGTRLTVL.

J is TRBJ1-5 and V is TRBV25-1; the D gene is possibly TRBD1 (6 bases). Looked up from germline, CDR1 is MGHDK and CDR2 is SYGVNS. Trimming left V 2 bases short and J 4 bases short, with 18 bases between. The CDR3 has 17 residues. CDR3 sequence reads: CASSEKDTGTKNQPQHF. The CDR3 DNA reads TGTGCCAGCAGTGAAAAGGATACAGGGACTAAGAATCAGCCCCAGCATTTT.

The CDR3 sequence is CASSLARDRSYNSPLHF. In DNA, the CDR3 is TGTGCCAGCAGTTTGGCACGGGACAGGTCCTATAATTCACCCCTCCACTTT. The rearrangement uses TRBV27 and TRBJ1-6; 8 bases line up with TRBD1. The CDR3 has 17 amino acids. Germline loops: CDR1 MNHEY, CDR2 SMNVEV (reference sequence). Trimming removed 3 bases from V and 1 base from J; junction bases left unmatched: 5.

This clone was counted a few times. The chain is built from TRBV29-1 and TRBJ1-2; 7 nucleotides match TRBD1. Germline-derived CDR1 and CDR2 are SQVTM and ANQGSEA. The CDR3 totals 11 residues. Trimming removed 6 bases from V and 5 bases from J; junction bases left unmatched: 3. CDR3 amino acids: CSVSRGYGYTF. CDR3 in DNA: TGCAGCGTGAGCAGGGGGTATGGCTACACCTTC.

The V call is TRBV14, the J call TRBJ1-6; 9 bases agree with TRBD1. CDR1 is SGHDN and CDR2 is FVKESK in the germline V gene. This CDR3 comprises 16 residues. V lost 3 bases and J lost 2; bases outside the gene matches: 2. For the CDR3, the DNA is TGTGCCAGCAGCCAGACAGGGGGGGCCTATAATTCACCCCTCCACTTT. Translating it yields CASSQTGGAYNSPLHF.

V gene TRBV5-6 combines with J gene TRBJ2-4; a possible D gene is TRBD1 (5 bases). V lost 1 base, J lost 0 bases, and 8 bases lay in between. CDR3 length equals 15 residues. From germline, CDR1 is SGHDT and CDR2 YYEEEE. The CDR3 protein is CASSLMGLAKNIQYF. CDR3 in DNA: TGTGCCAGCAGCTTGATGGGGCTAGCCAAAAACATTCAGTACTTC.

The rearrangement joins TRBV5-1 to TRBJ2-7, with D uncertain. From germline, CDR1 is SGHRS and CDR2 YFSETQ. V was trimmed by 0 bases and J by 5 bases, leaving 12 bases between them. The CDR3 extends over 14 amino acids. In DNA, the CDR3 is TGCGCCAGCAGCTTGGCCATCCAGTTGGACGAGCAGTACTTC. It is translated as CASSLAIQLDEQYF.

The chain joins TRBV7-9 to TRBJ1-3; D is uncertain. The V gene lost 1 base and the J gene lost 4 bases, with 5 bases spanning the gap. The CDR3 totals 13 residues. Germline CDR1 SEHNR, CDR2 FQNEAQ (reference sequence). This CDR3 is CASSLGEGNTIYF. The CDR3, as DNA: TGTGCCAGCAGCTTAGGCGAGGGAAACACCATATATTTT.

This clone was counted a single time. This sequence joins TRBV7-8 and TRBJ2-7; D may be TRBD2 (5 bases). This CDR3 comprises 16 residues. Germline V gene lookup returns CDR1 SGHVS and CDR2 FQNEAQ. V lost 1 base to trimming and J lost 3 bases, with 16 bases between them. CDR3 in DNA: TGTGCCAGCAGCTTAGGGAGGACGGACCGGGGCTACGAGCAGTACTTC. It translates to CASSLGRTDRGYEQYF.

The chain joins TRBV10-3 to TRBJ2-2; 14 nucleotides agree with TRBD2. The junction had 9 bases not matched to a gene; V was cut back by 7 bases and J by 5 bases. This CDR3 comprises 17 residues. In germline, CDR1 is ENHRY, CDR2 SYGVKD. CDR3 nucleotide sequence: TGTGCCATCAAGGGACTAGCGGGGGACAGAGGTACCGGGGAGCTGTTTTTT. Protein sequence: CAIKGLAGDRGTGELFF.

This chain joins TRBV2 and TRBJ2-1, with D possibly being TRBD2 (7 bases). Germline CDR1 and CDR2: SNHLY and FYNNEI. V lost 5 bases to trimming and J lost 7 bases, with 15 bases between them. The CDR3 has 14 residues. CDR3 sequence reads: CASSRGGSRNEQFF. The CDR3 region has the DNA TGTGCCAGCAGTAGGGGGGGTAGCAGGAATGAGCAGTTCTTC.

The chain recombines TRBV29-1 with TRBJ2-7; 10 bases fit TRBD1. After removal of 8 bases from V and 4 bases from J, the junction contained 2 bases not matched to a gene. Germline-derived CDR1 and CDR2 are SQVTM and ANQGSEA. This CDR3 has 11 amino acids. This chain's CDR3 is CSTGQGYEQYF. Written as DNA, the CDR3 is TGCAGCACGGGACAGGGGTACGAGCAGTACTTC.